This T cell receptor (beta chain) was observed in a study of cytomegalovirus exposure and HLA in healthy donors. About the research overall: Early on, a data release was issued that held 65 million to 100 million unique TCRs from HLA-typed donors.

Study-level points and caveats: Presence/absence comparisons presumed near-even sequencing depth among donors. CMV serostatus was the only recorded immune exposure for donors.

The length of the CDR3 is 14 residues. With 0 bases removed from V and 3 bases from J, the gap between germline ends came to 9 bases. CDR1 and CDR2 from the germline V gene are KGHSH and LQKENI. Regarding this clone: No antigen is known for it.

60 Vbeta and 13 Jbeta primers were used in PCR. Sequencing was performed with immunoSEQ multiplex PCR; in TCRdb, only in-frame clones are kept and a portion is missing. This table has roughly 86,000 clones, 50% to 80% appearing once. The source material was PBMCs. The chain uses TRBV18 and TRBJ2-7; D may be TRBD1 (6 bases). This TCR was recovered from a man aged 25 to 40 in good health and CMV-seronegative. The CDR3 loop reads CASSPPTGHYEQYF. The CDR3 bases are TGTGCCAGCTCACCACCGACAGGACACTACGAGCAGTACTTC.